The 26 T cell receptor beta chains presented below share a single source sample, sequenced in a study of Graves' ophthalmopathy and Graves' hyperthyroidism. Amplified TCR beta CDR3 regions were obtained using RNA transcripts as template. A first-round RT-PCR used HTBI primers, followed by a second-round multiplex PCR. MiXCR, applied by TCRdb to the multiplex PCR reads, yields one record per CDR3 protein. In the table there are hundreds of thousands of distinct CDR3 sequences, 20% to 25% of which are singletons. The material sequenced was peripheral blood. The receptors stem from a woman aged 18-29 years with stable Graves' hyperthyroidism. Some clones in this sample may be carry-over from other donors' samples.

The chain recombines TRBV6-1 with TRBJ2-7; D gene unclear. V lost 7 bases and J lost 1, with 14 bases in between. Germline lookup yields CDR1 MNHNS and CDR2 SASEGT. This CDR3 spans 14 amino acids. In nucleotides, the CDR3 is TGTGCCAGCATCCACGGGTCGCCATCCTACGAGCAGTACTTC. Translation: CASIHGSPSYEQYF.

This clonotype was counted ten times or more. The chain is built from TRBV20-1 and TRBJ1-1; TRBD1 agrees at 7 bases. The CDR3 is 12 amino acids. The V gene's germline CDR1 is DFQATT and CDR2 SNEGSKA (reference sequence). The CDR3 loop reads CSPRGLGTEAFF. The CDR3 nucleotides are TGCAGCCCAAGGGGGCTCGGGACTGAAGCTTTCTTT.

The chain is built from TRBV20-1 and TRBJ2-2; the match to TRBD1 covers 10 bases. Per the germline V gene, CDR1 is DFQATT and CDR2 is SNEGSKA (reference sequence). The CDR3 extends over 16 amino acids. V trimming: 3 bases; J trimming: 2 bases; junction bases outside the gene matches: 6. CDR3 nucleotide sequence: TGCAGTGCTAGGACTGGACAGGGGGGAAACACCGGGGAGCTGTTTTTT. This translates into CSARTGQGGNTGELFF.

This clonotype showed up just a few times. The rearrangement joins TRBV4-3 to TRBJ2-7; 10 positions agree with TRBD1. Losses at the gene ends were 0 bases for V and 3 bases for J; bases not matched to a gene: 11. The germline CDR1 and CDR2 sequences are LGHNA and YSLEER. The CDR3 sequence is 18 residues long. The CDR3 DNA sequence: TGCGCCAGCAGCCAAGATCTCTCCGGGACAGGGGTAAACTACGAGCAGTACTTC. Protein: CASSQDLSGTGVNYEQYF.

A note on this clonotype: This could be a read error, since a much larger clone is one nucleotide away. The chain combines TRBV24-1 with TRBJ2-7; 9 nucleotides match TRBD1. The V gene's germline CDR1 is KGHDR and CDR2 SFDVKD. The CDR3 has 17 amino acids. The CDR3 coding sequence is TGTGCCACCAGTGACCTACCGGGACAGGGTAACTCCTACGAGCAGTGCTTC. Protein product: CATSDLPGQGNSYEQCF.

This clonotype was recorded at least ten times. The rearrangement uses TRBV12-3 or TRBV12-4 and TRBJ2-7, with a possible D match to TRBD1 (5 bases). Trimming left V 6 bases short and J 6 bases short, with 15 bases between. The CDR3 has 13 residues. The DNA of the CDR3 is TGTGCCAGCAGCACCTTCCAGGGTGGCGAGCAGTACTTC. This encodes CASSTFQGGEQYF.

This clonotype was observed many times. The rearrangement joins TRBV6-4 to TRBJ1-2; maybe TRBD1 (6 bases). Germline CDR1 MRHNA, CDR2 SNTAGT. Trimming took off 6 bases at V and 7 bases at J, with 21 bases between the two ends. The CDR3 has 15 amino acids. CDR3 residues: CASRTLRGELGGYTF. For the CDR3, the DNA is TGTGCCAGCAGGACCTTAAGGGGGGAGTTAGGTGGCTACACCTTC.

The chain couples TRBV27 to TRBJ2-7; 8 positions agree with TRBD2. After removal of 3 bases from V and 2 bases from J, the junction contained 3 bases not matched to a gene. The CDR3 has 14 residues. Germline CDR1 is MNHEY and CDR2 is SMNVEV (reference sequence). This CDR3 is CASSLVSGTYEQYF. The CDR3 DNA sequence: TGTGCCAGCAGTTTGGTTAGCGGGACCTACGAGCAGTACTTC.

The V call is TRBV3-1, the J call TRBJ1-2; D remains unclear. This CDR3 comprises 15 residues. V shed 2 bases and J shed 4 bases, with 14 bases lying between them. CDR1 and CDR2 (germline): LGHDT, YNNKEL (reference sequence). The CDR3 DNA is TGTGCCAGCAGCCAATGGGCCGGAGAAGCCTATGGCTACACCTTC. It encodes CASSQWAGEAYGYTF.

In this sample, this clonotype turned up a few times. The chain joins TRBV10-3 to TRBJ1-1; possibly TRBD1 for D (6 bases). Trimming left V 6 bases short and J 0 bases short, with 8 bases between. The CDR3 covers 13 residues. Germline CDR1 reads ENHRY; CDR2 reads SYGVKD. The CDR3 region is CAIRQGLNTEAFF. The CDR3 DNA sequence: TGTGCCATCAGACAGGGTTTGAACACTGAAGCTTTCTTT.

The genes are TRBV5-1 and TRBJ2-2; 8 positions agree with TRBD1. The V gene end was trimmed by 7 bases and the J gene end by 4 bases; junction bases not matched to a gene: 6. The CDR3 runs 14 residues. The germline CDR1 and CDR2 sequences are SGHRS and YFSETQ. CDR3 protein: CASWDRSRTGELFF. CDR3 nucleotide sequence: TGCGCCAGCTGGGACAGGTCGCGCACCGGGGAGCTGTTTTTT.

This rearrangement joins TRBV10-2 to TRBJ1-5, with unresolved D. This CDR3 has 15 amino acids. Trimming took 0 bases from V and 4 from J, leaving 10 bases between them. Germline V gene sequence: CDR1 WSHSY, CDR2 SAAADI. CDR3 sequence reads: CASSESGTKNQPQHF. The DNA of the CDR3 is TGCGCCAGCAGTGAGTCGGGAACGAAAAATCAGCCCCAGCATTTT.

V and J are TRBV6-1 and TRBJ2-7; D is possibly TRBD1 (5 bases). Germline assignment: CDR1 MNHNS and CDR2 SASEGT. This CDR3 is built from 11 residues. V lost 10 bases, J lost 4 bases, and 11 bases lay in between. In nucleotides, the CDR3 is TGTGCCACCAGGGATCGATACGAGCAGTACTTC. It encodes CATRDRYEQYF.

Concerning this clonotype: One end of the junction is discordant with germline, which a read error may explain. This rearrangement joins TRBV7-6 to TRBJ1-1, with D perhaps TRBD1 (5 bases). The CDR3 has 15 residues. Germline CDR1 and CDR2: SGHVS and FNYEAQ. The CDR3: CASSLGTGWDTEAFF. The CDR3 nucleotides read TGTGCCAGCAGTTTAGGGACGGGGTGGGACACTGAAGCTTTCTTT.

This clonotype was seen at least ten times. The chain carries TRBV6-1 and TRBJ1-5, with a weak D call TRBD1 (5 bases). CDR1 and CDR2 from the germline V gene are MNHNS and SASEGT. The CDR3 consists of 14 residues. V was cut by 8 bases and J by 7 bases, with 18 bases left in between. The CDR3 is CASGERGAKQPQHF. Here the CDR3 DNA reads TGTGCCAGCGGCGAGAGGGGAGCCAAACAGCCCCAGCATTTT.

The chain links TRBV11-3 to TRBJ2-7; the match to TRBD1 covers 7 bases. The germline V gene encodes CDR1 SGHNT and CDR2 YENEEA. Losses at the gene ends were 6 bases for V and 2 bases for J; bases not matched to a gene: 10. The CDR3 contains 15 residues. CDR3 bases: TGTGCCAGCAGTAGGGGACAGCCCCATACCTACGAGCAGTACTTC. This sequence encodes CASSRGQPHTYEQYF.

V and J are TRBV6-1 and TRBJ1-2, with no clear D. Germline V gives CDR1 MNHNS, CDR2 SASEGT. The CDR3 loop spans 13 amino acids. V lost 7 bases and J lost 0, with 9 bases in between. The CDR3 bases are TGTGCCAGCACGAAGGCTTCTAACTATGGCTACACCTTC. Protein product: CASTKASNYGYTF.

The chain uses TRBV20-1 and TRBJ1-6, with unresolved D. CDR1 DFQATT and CDR2 SNEGSKA come from the germline V gene (reference sequence). Trimming took off 6 bases at V and 7 bases at J, with 16 bases between the two ends. This CDR3 is 14 amino acids long. The CDR3 reads CSASTRWANSPLHF. The CDR3, as DNA: TGCAGTGCCAGCACTCGGTGGGCCAATTCACCCCTCCACTTT.

This clonotype came up many times. The chain is built from TRBV9 and TRBJ2-2, with 7 nucleotides matching TRBD1. CDR3 length: 14 amino acids. In germline, CDR1 is SGDLS, CDR2 YYNGEE. The J segment lost 6 bases and the V segment lost 4 bases, leaving 6 bases of the junction unmatched. As DNA, the CDR3 is TGTGCCAGCAGCCTAACAGGGGTGGCCGGGGAGCTGTTTTTT. Translated, it gives CASSLTGVAGELFF.

In this sample, this clonotype turned up many times. The chain combines TRBV12-3 or TRBV12-4 with TRBJ2-5, with D possibly being TRBD1 (6 bases). V was clipped by 7 bases and J by 9 bases, with 24 bases between them. The CDR3 runs to 15 residues. The CDR3 loop reads CASTQDPGAPGAQYF. The CDR3, as DNA: TGTGCCAGCACCCAAGATCCCGGTGCCCCAGGGGCCCAGTACTTC.

The chain is built from TRBV6-1 and TRBJ1-2; D possibly corresponds to TRBD1 (5 bases). The V and J ends lost 2 bases and 4 bases respectively, with 14 bases between them. The CDR3 is made up of 15 amino acids. Germline CDR1 and CDR2: MNHNS and SASEGT. The CDR3 bases are TGTGCCAGCAGTGAATCGATACAGGAGGTCTATGGCTACACCTTC. Encoded protein: CASSESIQEVYGYTF.

The rearrangement links TRBV7-2 to TRBJ2-2, with TRBD1 matching over 8 bases. This CDR3 has 14 amino acids. The V segment lost 0 bases and the J segment 6 bases; nucleotides outside the gene matches: 0. Germline CDR1 and CDR2: SGHTA and FQGNSA. The DNA for the CDR3 is TGTGCCAGCAGCTTAGCGGACAGGGCCGGGGAGCTGTTTTTT. It specifies CASSLADRAGELFF.

This clonotype was counted at least ten times. The chain employs TRBV20-1 and TRBJ2-7; TRBD2 is a possible D gene (6 bases). With 1 base removed from V and 3 bases from J, the gap between germline ends came to 19 bases. The germline V gene has CDR1 DFQATT and CDR2 SNEGSKA (reference sequence). The CDR3 is 16 amino acids. This CDR3 is CSARGMDSGPFYEQYF. CDR3 coding DNA: TGCAGTGCTAGAGGAATGGATAGCGGACCTTTCTACGAGCAGTACTTC.

This clonotype was seen repeatedly, ten times or more. The rearrangement joins TRBV20-1 to TRBJ2-5, with D possibly matching TRBD1 (6 bases). The ends were cut back, 7 bases at V and 7 bases at J, with 25 bases in the middle. Germline V gives CDR1 DFQATT, CDR2 SNEGSKA (reference sequence). This CDR3 has 15 amino acids. CDR3 in amino acids: CSGNQGSRMSRTQYF. DNA for the CDR3: TGCAGTGGAAACCAGGGGTCACGGATGTCCCGGACCCAGTACTTC.

This clonotype was counted at least ten times. V usage is TRBV6-1 and J usage is TRBJ2-5; D not resolved. The CDR3 spans 13 residues. The V and J ends lost 6 bases and 2 bases respectively, with 10 bases between them. Germline assignment: CDR1 MNHNS and CDR2 SASEGT. DNA of the CDR3: TGTGCCAGCAGCCGTAACGGGCAAGAGACCCAGTACTTC. Its translation is CASSRNGQETQYF.

This clonotype appeared many times. This chain connects TRBV11-1 to TRBJ2-7; D might be TRBD1 or TRBD2, each matching 5 bases. This CDR3 spans 13 amino acids. Trimming left V 5 bases short and J 5 bases short, with 13 bases between. The V gene's germline CDR1 is SGHAT and CDR2 FQDESV (reference sequence). The CDR3 reads CASSPSPGHEQYF. CDR3 nucleotide sequence: TGTGCCAGCAGCCCTAGCCCGGGACACGAGCAGTACTTC.